Each of the 10 T cell receptor beta chains below was sequenced from the same sample in a study of cytomegalovirus exposure and HLA in healthy donors. Clones were sequenced by immunoSEQ multiplex PCR, and TCRdb holds only the in-frame ones, with some missing. This table has 250,000 to 350,000 clones, over 75% appearing once. The sample comprised PBMCs. The receptors originated from a man aged 30 to 45 in good health and CMV-seronegative.

This chain connects TRBV19 to TRBJ2-6, with TRBD2 matching 11 bases. This CDR3 contains 18 residues. J gave up 0 bases and V 8 bases, and 9 bases lay outside the gene matches. Germline loops: CDR1 LNHDA, CDR2 SQIVND (reference sequence). As DNA, the CDR3 is TGTGCCAGTGGTCCTCGACTAGCGGGGAACTCTGGGGCCAACGTCCTGACTTTC. Residues: CASGPRLAGNSGANVLTF. The full variable domain, its missing parts supplied by reference TRBV19 and TRBJ2-6, is DGGITQSPKYLFRKEGQNVTLSCEQNLNHDAMYWYRQDPGQGLRLIYYSQIVNDFQKGDIAEGYSVSREKKESFPLTVTSAQKNPTAFYLCASGPRLAGNSGANVLTFGAGSRLTVL.

The J gene is TRBJ2-7, the V gene TRBV5-4, with 7 bases identical to TRBD1. Germline loops: CDR1 SGHNT, CDR2 YYREEE (reference sequence). V lost 1 base, J lost 0 bases, and 4 bases stayed unmatched. CDR3 size: 15 residues. DNA of the CDR3: TGTGCCAGCAGCTTGCCGGGACAGTTCTCCTACGAGCAGTACTTC. As protein: CASSLPGQFSYEQYF.

The rearrangement uses TRBV6-1 and TRBJ2-2, with 7 bases matching TRBD2. Germline CDR1 is MNHNS and CDR2 is SASEGT. V trimming: 3 bases; J trimming: 0 bases; junction bases outside the gene matches: 1. This CDR3 spans 15 amino acids. The CDR3 is CASSDGTTNTGELFF. In DNA, the CDR3 is TGTGCCAGCAGTGACGGGACTACGAACACCGGGGAGCTGTTTTTT.

Worth noting for this clone: The same CDR3 arises from other DNA sequences in this sample as well. The gene calls are TRBV27 and TRBJ1-6; TRBD1 matches at 9 bases. This CDR3 spans 15 amino acids. Trimming took 4 bases from V and 10 from J; bases not matched to a gene: 8. In germline, CDR1 is MNHEY, CDR2 SMNVEV (reference sequence). Here the CDR3 DNA reads TGTGCCAGCAGTTCCCCCGGACAGGGGTGGTCACCCCTCCACTTT. Translation gives CASSSPGQGWSPLHF.

V usage is TRBV7-9 and J usage is TRBJ2-3; maybe TRBD2 (7 bases). The CDR3 totals 16 residues. Germline assignment: CDR1 SEHNR and CDR2 FQNEAQ (reference sequence). Trimming shortened V by 0 bases and J by 3 bases, and 13 bases separated the two germline ends. CDR3 amino acids: CASSLAIGGPTDTQYF. The CDR3 DNA reads TGTGCCAGCAGCTTAGCGATCGGGGGGCCAACAGATACGCAGTATTTT.

The chain has TRBV19 and TRBJ1-1; D might be TRBD1 (6 bases). V shed 4 bases and J shed 1 base, with 19 bases lying between them. The CDR3 has 17 amino acids. Germline V gene lookup returns CDR1 LNHDA and CDR2 SQIVND (reference sequence). CDR3 nucleotides: TGTGCCAGTAGTAAGGGGGTAATCCAGGAGAGGAACACTGAAGCTTTCTTT. Translation gives CASSKGVIQERNTEAFF.

This clone was counted once. J is TRBJ1-1 and V is TRBV6-5; TRBD1 agrees at 8 bases. Germline V gene sequence: CDR1 MNHEY, CDR2 SVGAGI. Trimming took 1 base from V and 7 from J; bases not matched to a gene: 5. This CDR3 has 14 residues. DNA for the CDR3: TGTGCCAGCAGTTACTTGGACAGGGCGGGTGAAGCTTTCTTT. The encoded protein is CASSYLDRAGEAFF.

This chain links TRBV7-2 with TRBJ2-3; TRBD2 agrees at 10 bases. This CDR3 spans 15 amino acids. V dropped 5 bases and J dropped 2; count of bases not matched to a gene: 4. CDR1 SGHTA and CDR2 FQGNSA come from the germline V gene. CDR3 in DNA: TGTGCCAGCAGCCTCAGCGGGGGGGCCACAGATACGCAGTATTTT. This gives the protein CASSLSGGATDTQYF.

This clone was detected only once. The chain recombines TRBV6-1 with TRBJ2-3; the D gene is possibly TRBD1 (6 bases). The CDR3 loop spans 13 amino acids. V lost 6 bases and J lost 6, with 13 bases in between. Germline assignment: CDR1 MNHNS and CDR2 SASEGT. CDR3 nucleotides: TGTGCCAGCAGCGGACAGTTGGCTGATACGCAGTATTTT. Its protein product is CASSGQLADTQYF.

The chain carries TRBV7-9 and TRBJ2-1; TRBD2 might be the D (5 bases). Trimming cost V 5 bases and J 3 bases, with 11 bases left between them. Germline V gene sequence: CDR1 SEHNR, CDR2 FQNEAQ (reference sequence). The CDR3 contains 14 residues. DNA for the CDR3: TGTGCCAGCAGCCCTCAGGCGGGCTACAATGAGCAGTTCTTC. It translates to CASSPQAGYNEQFF.